The rows below give T cell receptor beta chains drawn from one sample of a study of blood T cell repertoires in COVID-19. Profiled with immunoSEQ multiplex PCR; TCRdb holds only in-frame clones, not every one. The sample records approximately 100,000 clones, around nine tenths being singletons. Sequenced: peripheral blood. The source of these receptors is a man aged 65 to 85 with acute or convalescent COVID-19. The CDR3 runs from the conserved cysteine through the conserved F or W. A D gene is named only where the DNA matches it firmly. Part of the rows lack a size; the others show once, few, many or a class for expanded clones.

v_call,d_call,cdr3_length,j_call,clone_size,cdr3_nt,cdr3_aa
TRBV21-1,NA,17,TRBJ2-7,few,TGTGCCAGCAGCGCCGAAAAGGGACAGCCGAACTCCTACGAGCAGTACTTC,CASSAEKGQPNSYEQYF
TRBV28,NA,14,TRBJ1-2,NA,TGTGCCAGCAGGAATCCCACAGACCCCTATGGCTACACCTTC,CASRNPTDPYGYTF
TRBV4-1,NA,15,TRBJ1-2,NA,TGCGCCAGCAGCCAAGATCGGAGGGGTACTAATGGCTACACCTTC,CASSQDRRGTNGYTF
TRBV6-5,NA,13,TRBJ1-1,once,TGTGCCAGCAGTTACCCCCCCGACACTGAAGCTTTCTTT,CASSYPPDTEAFF
TRBV29-1,TRBD1,14,TRBJ2-7,NA,TGCAGCGTTCGCCGGACAGGGACGGGCTACGAGCAGTACTTC,CSVRRTGTGYEQYF
TRBV19,NA,16,TRBJ1-1,NA,TGTGCCAGTAGTATACGACAGCCCTCCGGTAACACTGAAGCTTTCTTT,CASSIRQPSGNTEAFF
TRBV10-3,TRBD1,14,TRBJ1-4,NA,TGTGCCATCGGCTCGGGACAGGGGGATGAAAAACTGTTTTTT,CAIGSGQGDEKLFF
TRBV5-1,NA,15,TRBJ1-2,NA,TGCGCCAGCAGCTTGGGTCCAGGTTCTAACTATGGCTACACCTTC,CASSLGPGSNYGYTF
TRBV5-1,NA,15,TRBJ2-5,NA,TGCGCCAGCAGCTTGACAGGGATCGTCCCCGAGACCCAGTACTTC,CASSLTGIVPETQYF
TRBV6-1,TRBD1,17,TRBJ2-1,few,TGTGCCAGCAGTGAAGCGGCGGACAGGGCTCGGGACAATGAGCAGTTCTTC,CASSEAADRARDNEQFF
TRBV20-1,NA,9,TRBJ1-3,once,TGCAGTGCTAATAATCCTCCCGTTTTT,CSANNPPVF
TRBV24-1,NA,19,TRBJ1-4,NA,TGTGCCACCAGTTACCCGGGACCCCGGGGGGTGGTGACTAATGAAAAACTGTTTTTT,CATSYPGPRGVVTNEKLFF
TRBV11-1,TRBD1,16,TRBJ1-1,NA,TGTGCCAGCAGCTTAGGGACAGGGGGTACGAACACTGAAGCTTTCTTT,CASSLGTGGTNTEAFF
TRBV6-1,TRBD2,17,TRBJ2-5,NA,TGTGCCAGCAGTGAAAGGGAAAGAGCGGGGGGTTGGGAGACCCAGTACTTC,CASSERERAGGWETQYF